A single sample is the source of the 22 T cell receptor beta chains below, sequenced in a study of shared clonotypes between healthy human individuals. The data were produced by immunoSEQ multiplex PCR, yet TCRdb's version contains in-frame clones alone and is incomplete. In the table there are 550,000 to 850,000 clones, about two thirds of which are singletons. Sequencing was carried out using memory CD4+ T cells sorted from blood. Subset specified: CD45RA-negative fraction. Source of these receptors: a woman in her 30s in good health.

V and J are TRBV7-2 and TRBJ2-7; TRBD1 matches at 7 bases. Germline V CDR1 and CDR2: SGHTA, FQGNSA. V was clipped by 4 bases and J by 9 bases; unmatched bases: 3. The CDR3 consists of 11 residues. CDR3 sequence (DNA): TGTGCCAGCAGCTCGGGACAGCGGCAGTACTTC. Amino acid sequence: CASSSGQRQYF.

This chain joins TRBV7-2 and TRBJ2-2; 8 nucleotides agree with TRBD1. CDR3 length: 17 residues. After removal of 1 base from V and 1 base from J, the junction contained 5 bases not matched to a gene. Germline CDR1 is SGHTA and CDR2 is FQGNSA. The CDR3 nucleotides are TGTGCCAGCAGCTTAGGCTTCGGACAGGGGAACACCGGGGAGCTGTTTTTT. Its translation: CASSLGFGQGNTGELFF.

V is TRBV28 and J is TRBJ2-7; TRBD1 matches 9 bases. The length of the CDR3 is 16 residues. Germline values: CDR1 MDHEN, CDR2 SYDVKM. Losses at the gene ends were 5 bases for V and 2 bases for J; bases not matched to a gene: 10. The CDR3 loop is CASSVGQGRYPYEQYF. CDR3 sequence (DNA): TGTGCCAGCAGTGTGGGACAGGGACGCTATCCCTACGAGCAGTACTTC.

This chain joins TRBV28 and TRBJ2-1, with D perhaps TRBD2 (5 bases). This CDR3 is built from 16 residues. Germline values: CDR1 MDHEN, CDR2 SYDVKM. Trimming left V 2 bases short and J 0 bases short, with 11 bases between. CDR3 bases: TGTGCCAGCAGTTTAGGGGAGTGGGACTCCTACAATGAGCAGTTCTTC. It specifies CASSLGEWDSYNEQFF.

This clone has more than one count but fewer than ten. The rearrangement links TRBV27 to TRBJ2-7; D ambiguous. Per germline, CDR1 MNHEY and CDR2 SMNVEV (reference sequence). The V end lost 7 bases, the J end lost 4 bases, and 14 bases lay between the germline ends. The CDR3 is made up of 13 amino acids. CDR3: CASTGANLYEQYF. The CDR3 bases are TGTGCCAGCACTGGCGCCAATCTGTACGAGCAGTACTTC.

This clone has just a few counts. This CDR3 reads CASSGPGTPSYEQYF. The DNA of the CDR3 is TGTGCCAGCAGTGGACCCGGGACTCCTTCCTACGAGCAGTACTTC. The chain couples TRBV25-1 to TRBJ2-5, with D possibly TRBD2 on 6 matching bases. The J call may be faulty, since TRBJ2-7 better matches the DNA end. This CDR3 region has 15 residues. Germline V gives CDR1 MGHDK, CDR2 SYGVNS.

The CDR3 loop reads CASSPDWTSGNYEQYF. The CDR3 coding sequence is TGTGCCAGCTCACCAGATTGGACTAGCGGGAACTACGAGCAGTACTTC. This chain connects TRBV18 to TRBJ2-7; TRBD2 aligns across 12 bases. The CDR3 has 16 amino acids. Germline V lookup: CDR1 KGHSH, CDR2 LQKENI. The V gene end was trimmed by 2 bases and the J gene end by 3 bases; junction bases not matched to a gene: 5. Full variable domain (remainder filled in from reference TRBV18 and TRBJ2-7): NAGVMQNPRHLVRRRGQEARLRCSPMKGHSHVYWYRQLPEEGLKFMVYLQKENIIDESGMPKERFSAEFPKEGPSILRIQQVVRGDSAAYFCASSPDWTSGNYEQYFGPGTRLTVT.

This chain uses TRBV28 with TRBJ1-3; a possible D gene is TRBD1 (5 bases). Trimming shortened V by 1 base and J by 0 bases, and 13 bases separated the two germline ends. The CDR3 is 17 amino acids. The germline gives CDR1 MDHEN, CDR2 SYDVKM. DNA for the CDR3: TGTGCCAGCAGTTTATCCCTGGGGGAACCCTCTGGAAACACCATATATTTT. Translating it yields CASSLSLGEPSGNTIYF.

CDR3 sequence (DNA): TGTGCCAGCAGTTTATCGGCAGGAAGAAACACCATATATTTT. Translated: CASSLSAGRNTIYF. V and J are TRBV28 and TRBJ1-3, with no clear D. Trimming shortened V by 1 base and J by 5 bases, and 9 bases separated the two germline ends. This CDR3 region has 14 residues. Looked up from germline, CDR1 is MDHEN and CDR2 is SYDVKM.

This chain connects TRBV27 to TRBJ2-1, with D possibly matching TRBD2 (5 bases). V was trimmed by 5 bases and J by 9 bases, leaving 11 bases between them. Germline values: CDR1 MNHEY, CDR2 SMNVEV (reference sequence). The CDR3 is made up of 12 amino acids. The CDR3 nucleotides read TGTGCCAGCAGTCCTCGGGATGGTGAGCAGTTCTTC. It specifies CASSPRDGEQFF.

This clone was picked up one time. The V call is TRBV7-8, the J call TRBJ2-1, with a weak D call TRBD1 (6 bases). The V end lost 4 bases, the J end lost 1 base, and 20 bases lay between the germline ends. The CDR3 length is 18 residues. Per the germline V gene, CDR1 is SGHVS and CDR2 is FQNEAQ. The CDR3 sequence: CASSSLHRAPMSYNEQFF. In DNA, the CDR3 is TGTGCCAGCAGCTCCCTACACAGGGCCCCTATGTCCTACAATGAGCAGTTCTTC.

This chain connects TRBV28 to TRBJ1-5; 7 positions match TRBD1. From germline, CDR1 is MDHEN and CDR2 SYDVKM. Trimming at V came to 8 bases and at J to 5 bases, leaving 6 bases not matched to a gene. The CDR3 loop spans 13 amino acids. CDR3 residues: CASQGVSDQPQHF. The CDR3 bases are TGTGCCAGCCAGGGGGTTTCGGATCAGCCCCAGCATTTT.

CDR3 protein: CASSLTSRPGQQETQYF. DNA of the CDR3: TGTGCCAGCTCACTTACCAGTCGGCCAGGACAACAAGAGACCCAGTACTTC. The chain joins TRBV18 to TRBJ2-5; tentatively, D is TRBD1 (5 bases). Germline CDR1 reads KGHSH; CDR2 reads LQKENI. This CDR3 spans 17 amino acids. The germline V and J ends were trimmed by 4 bases and 2 bases, with 20 bases remaining between them.

V usage is TRBV2 and J usage is TRBJ1-2; TRBD1 is a possible D gene (6 bases). Germline assignment: CDR1 SNHLY and CDR2 FYNNEI. With 6 bases removed from V and 0 bases from J, the gap between germline ends came to 14 bases. The CDR3 extends over 15 amino acids. The CDR3 is CASRPWTVTNYGYTF. The CDR3, as DNA: TGTGCCAGCAGACCTTGGACAGTAACTAACTATGGCTACACCTTC.

The genes are TRBV5-1 and TRBJ2-1; possibly TRBD1 for D (5 bases). Germline CDR1 SGHRS, CDR2 YFSETQ. The CDR3 has 16 amino acids. With 0 bases removed from V and 6 bases from J, the gap between germline ends came to 16 bases. The CDR3 sequence is CASSLDLGPLRNEQFF. In DNA form, the CDR3 reads TGCGCCAGCAGCTTGGATCTGGGGCCCCTGCGCAATGAGCAGTTCTTC.

This clone was counted a few times. This chain joins TRBV5-4 and TRBJ2-7; the D call may be TRBD1 or TRBD2 (5 bases each). V gave up 4 bases and J gave up 1 base, with 18 bases separating them. The CDR3 spans 16 residues. Per germline, CDR1 SGHNT and CDR2 YYREEE (reference sequence). The CDR3 here is CASSRAAGTESYEQYF. CDR3 in DNA: TGTGCCAGCAGCCGAGCTGCCGGGACCGAATCCTACGAGCAGTACTTC.

This chain links TRBV28 with TRBJ2-1; 8 bases match TRBD1. CDR3 length equals 15 residues. Per germline, CDR1 MDHEN and CDR2 SYDVKM. Unmatched junction bases numbered 5, after V lost 3 bases and J lost 4 bases. This chain's CDR3 is CASSFSGQGYNEQFF. DNA of the CDR3: TGTGCCAGCAGTTTTTCAGGACAGGGTTACAATGAGCAGTTCTTC.

The chain carries TRBV7-9 and TRBJ1-4; D gene unclear. The germline V and J ends were trimmed by 5 bases and 0 bases, with 7 bases remaining between them. The CDR3 is 14 residues long. CDR1 is SEHNR, CDR2 FQNEAQ, per germline (reference sequence). CDR3 protein: CASSTHSTNEKLFF. In nucleotides, the CDR3 is TGTGCCAGCAGCACCCACTCAACTAATGAAAAACTGTTTTTT. The full variable domain, its missing parts supplied by reference TRBV7-9 and TRBJ1-4, is DTGVSQNPRHKITKRGQNVTFRCDPISEHNRLYWYRQTLGQGPEFLTYFQNEAQLEKSRLLSDRFSAERPKGSFSTLEIQRTEQGDSAMYLCASSTHSTNEKLFFGSGTQLSVL.

The rearrangement links TRBV7-8 to TRBJ1-2; D remains ambiguous. Germline-derived CDR1 and CDR2 are SGHVS and FQNEAQ. The V gene lost 5 bases and the J gene lost 3 bases, with 7 bases spanning the gap. CDR3 size: 12 residues. CDR3 in amino acids: CASSRQYYGYTF. The CDR3 DNA reads as TGTGCCAGCAGCCGGCAGTACTATGGCTACACCTTC.

This clone occurred once. The V and J genes are TRBV29-1 and TRBJ2-1; no definite D call. Germline CDR1 is SQVTM and CDR2 is ANQGSEA. CDR3 size: 15 residues. Trimming pared 3 bases from V and 0 bases from J, leaving 12 bases between. CDR3 loop: CSVEGRGRSYNEQFF. DNA for the CDR3: TGCAGCGTTGAGGGTCGAGGCCGCTCCTACAATGAGCAGTTCTTC.

The chain links TRBV2 to TRBJ2-3, with 7 bases matching TRBD2. The CDR3 totals 20 residues. Per the germline V gene, CDR1 is SNHLY and CDR2 is FYNNEI. With 4 bases clipped from V and 2 bases from J, the junction kept 21 bases outside the gene matches. The CDR3 here is CASSVLGGSLPLRITDTQYF. The CDR3 DNA is TGTGCCAGCAGTGTACTGGGCGGGAGCTTACCATTAAGAATCACAGATACGCAGTATTTT.

This clone was found a few times. The chain joins TRBV4-2 to TRBJ1-2, with TRBD1 matching 7 bases. V was pared by 3 bases and J by 8 bases, with 9 bases of the junction left unmatched. This CDR3 region has 14 residues. The germline V gene has CDR1 LGHNA and CDR2 YNFKEQ. CDR3 sequence: CASSHRDSLRGYTF. The CDR3 bases are TGTGCCAGCAGCCACCGGGACAGCCTGAGGGGCTACACCTTC.